A selection of T cell receptor beta chains follows, all from one sample in a study of shared clonotypes between healthy human individuals. Using immunoSEQ multiplex PCR, the repertoire was profiled, and TCRdb retains in-frame clones only, with some absent. The sample carries over 2,000,000 clones, around 93% recorded once. Sequenced sample: naive CD8+ T cells from PBMCs. All receptors derive from a man between 18 and 35 years old in good health. Some clones in this sample may be carry-over from other donors' samples. Both conserved end residues are part of each CDR3. A D gene is named only where the DNA matches it firmly. A clone size is listed for some rows: how often the clone was seen (once, few, many), or a class if it is expanded.

- TRBJ1-3 once TRBV5-1 TGCGCCAGCAGCTCAGGGGACGGAAACACCATATATTTT CASSSGDGNTIYF
- TRBJ1-5 once TRBV15 TGTGCCACCAGCAGAGATGAATCCAGCAATCAGCCCCAGCATTTT CATSRDESSNQPQHF
- TRBJ1-5 - TRBV7-6 TGTGCCAGCAGCTTGACAGGCCCTAATCAGCCCCAGCATTTT CASSLTGPNQPQHF
TRBD2 TRBJ2-1 - TRBV7-7 TGTGCCAGCAGCATACTAGCGGGAGGGCCGTATGAGCAGTTCTTC CASSILAGGPYEQFF
- TRBJ2-5 - TRBV7-9 TGTGCCAGCAGCGAGGGGCTACGGGAGACCCAGTACTTC CASSEGLRETQYF
- TRBJ2-7 - TRBV27 TGTGCCAGCAGTTTATTGGGGGGCTACGAGCAGTACTTC CASSLLGGYEQYF
TRBD1 TRBJ1-1 - TRBV7-2 TGTGCCAGCAGCCCCCGGGACAGGGAGAACACTGAAGCTTTCTTT CASSPRDRENTEAFF
TRBD1 TRBJ2-7 - TRBV6-5 TGTGCCAGCAGTTACTCTATCGGGACAGCCACCTACGAGCAGTACTTC CASSYSIGTATYEQYF
- TRBJ2-7 once TRBV9 TGTGCCAGCAGCGGCCGGGACTTCTCCTACGAGCAGTACTTC CASSGRDFSYEQYF
TRBD1 TRBJ1-5 - TRBV19 TGTGCCAGTAGTATGTGGACAGGCGGAGAGCAGCCCCAGCATTTT CASSMWTGGEQPQHF
- TRBJ1-2 few TRBV9 TGTGCCAGCAGCGTAGTAGGGAACGGCTACACCTTC CASSVVGNGYTF
TRBD1 TRBJ2-1 once TRBV5-6 TGTGCCAGCAGCTTGGGGACAGGGGGCTTTCAGCAGTTCTTC CASSLGTGGFQQFF
- TRBJ1-2 - TRBV27 TGTGCCAGCAGCAAGACAGGCGCCCTGGGCGGCTACACCTTC CASSKTGALGGYTF
- TRBJ1-5 few TRBV7-8 TGTGCCAGCAGCTTAGTGAACCTACAGCCCCAGCATTTT CASSLVNLQPQHF
TRBD1 TRBJ1-5 - TRBV27 TGTGCCAGCAGTCCCTACATAAGGGGGCAAGATCAGCCCCAGCATTTT CASSPYIRGQDQPQHF
TRBD1 TRBJ1-3 - TRBV7-9 TGTGCCAGCAGCTTCGCCGCGGGGTTTTCAGGGGGGAACACCATATATTTT CASSFAAGFSGGNTIYF
- TRBJ1-4 - TRBV6-5 TGTGCCAGCAGTTACTCGGATGCAACTAATGAAAAACTGTTTTTT CASSYSDATNEKLFF
- TRBJ1-2 - TRBV28 TGTGCCAGCAGTTTACCCCAACGGTCTGGCGGCTACACCTTC CASSLPQRSGGYTF
- TRBJ2-1 - TRBV5-6 TGTGCCAGCAGCTTTTTGTCGGGAGTCAATGAGCAGTTCTTC CASSFLSGVNEQFF
- TRBJ2-5 - TRBV11-2 TGTGCCAGCAGCCCGGGTTACCAAGAGACCCAGTACTTC CASSPGYQETQYF
- TRBJ1-1 - TRBV4-1 TGCGCCAGCAGCACGACACCCCAAGGGGTAAACACTGAAGCTTTCTTT CASSTTPQGVNTEAFF
- TRBJ2-1 - TRBV27 TGTGCCAGCAGGCAGGGTCGACCCAATGAGCAGTTCTTC CASRQGRPNEQFF
- TRBJ2-2 - TRBV27 TGTGCCAGCAGTTTTATAAGGACAAGGGGGACGACCGGGGAGCTGTTTTTT CASSFIRTRGTTGELFF
TRBD2 TRBJ2-1 - TRBV27 TGTGCCAGCAGGGATACCGGGACTAGCGGGAGTAATGAGCAGTTCTTC CASRDTGTSGSNEQFF
- TRBJ2-7 - TRBV10-3 TGTGCCATCAGTGAGCCGATGGACAGACTGAGCTCCTACGAGCAGTACTTC CAISEPMDRLSSYEQYF